Listed below are T cell receptor beta chains from one sample, sequenced in a study of cytomegalovirus exposure and HLA in healthy donors. Clones were read by immunoSEQ multiplex PCR, and TCRdb kept only the in-frame ones, dropping some. The sample carries 150,000 to 160,000 clones, less than 85% recorded once. Sequencing was performed on PBMCs. The origin of the receptors is a woman between 50 and 59 years old in good health and CMV-seropositive. The CDR3 runs from the conserved cysteine through the conserved F or W. The D gene is left open where the match is weak. The size entry is marked missing in some rows and otherwise reads once, few, many or a size class.

TRBD1	TRBV4-2	few	TRBJ1-5	CASSQERQGSQPQHF	TGTGCCAGCAGCCAAGAAAGACAGGGGAGTCAGCCCCAGCATTTT
-	TRBV21-1	-	TRBJ2-6	CASSKGQVGSGANVLTF	-
-	TRBV5-1	-	TRBJ2-7	CASSLEGGNYEQYF	TGCGCCAGCAGCTTGGAGGGGGGGAATTACGAGCAGTACTTC
TRBD1	TRBV27	-	TRBJ1-6	CASSFAAGGNSPLHF	TGTGCCAGCAGTTTCGCGGCAGGGGGAAATTCACCCCTCCACTTT
-	TRBV27	-	TRBJ1-5	CASSAHGNQPQHF	TGTGCCAGCAGTGCCCACGGGAATCAGCCCCAGCATTTT
-	TRBV10-3	-	TRBJ2-7	CAISAGQTSSYEQYF	TGTGCCATCAGTGCCGGACAGACATCTTCCTACGAGCAGTACTTC
-	TRBV14	-	TRBJ2-3	CASSQDGDYVDTQYF	TGTGCCAGCAGCCAAGATGGAGACTATGTTGATACGCAGTATTTT
-	TRBV11-2	-	TRBJ2-5	CASSLGFGGQETQYF	TGTGCCAGCAGCTTAGGTTTCGGGGGACAAGAGACCCAGTACTTC
-	TRBV30	-	TRBJ2-6	CAFQGNSGANVLTF	TGTGCCTTCCAGGGCAACTCTGGGGCCAACGTCCTGACTTTC
TRBD2	TRBV19	few	TRBJ2-1	CASSMTSGGFSYNEQFF	TGTGCCAGTAGTATGACTAGCGGGGGGTTCTCCTACAATGAGCAGTTCTTC
-	TRBV12-5	-	TRBJ1-1	CASGLGLHTEAFF	TGTGCTAGTGGTTTGGGGCTGCACACTGAAGCTTTCTTT
-	TRBV29-1	-	TRBJ1-1	CSVYGQWNTEAFF	TGCAGCGTGTACGGACAGTGGAACACTGAAGCTTTCTTT
-	TRBV29-1	-	TRBJ1-2	CSVEQPPGGGDYGYTF	TGCAGCGTTGAACAGCCCCCGGGAGGGGGAGACTATGGCTACACCTTC
TRBD2	TRBV6-1	-	TRBJ2-7	CASSEARGGGEQYF	TGTGCCAGCAGTGAAGCTCGCGGGGGAGGTGAGCAGTACTTC
-	TRBV7-2	-	TRBJ1-3	CASSKGLTSSGNTIYF	TGTGCCAGCAGCAAGGGACTCACGAGCTCTGGAAACACCATATATTTT
-	TRBV5-1	-	TRBJ2-7	CASSLDSSLDEQYF	TGCGCCAGCAGCTTGGACAGTTCTTTAGACGAGCAGTACTTC
-	TRBV9	-	TRBJ1-2	CASSVGGSGYTF	TGTGCCAGCAGCGTAGGCGGAAGTGGCTACACCTTC
TRBD1	TRBV19	-	TRBJ2-4	CASSTSTGNGDIQYF	TGTGCCAGTAGTACCTCGACAGGGAATGGGGACATTCAGTACTTC